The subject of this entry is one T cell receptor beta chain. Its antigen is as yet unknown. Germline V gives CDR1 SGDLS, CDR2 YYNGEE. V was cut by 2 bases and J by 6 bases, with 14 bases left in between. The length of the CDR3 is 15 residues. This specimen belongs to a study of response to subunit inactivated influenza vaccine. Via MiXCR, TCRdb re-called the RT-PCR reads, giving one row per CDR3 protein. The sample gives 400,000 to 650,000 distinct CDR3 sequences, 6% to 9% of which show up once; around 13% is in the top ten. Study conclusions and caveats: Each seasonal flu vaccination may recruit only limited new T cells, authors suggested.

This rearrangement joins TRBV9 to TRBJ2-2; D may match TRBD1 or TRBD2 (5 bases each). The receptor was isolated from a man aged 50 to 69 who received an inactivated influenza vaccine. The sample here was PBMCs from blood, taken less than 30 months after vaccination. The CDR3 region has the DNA TGTGCCAGCAGCGTGGGGACGGAGATGGCCGGGGAGCTGTTTTTT. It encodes CASSVGTEMAGELFF.